This TCR beta chain was found in a study of CD8 T cells in Susac syndrome. After extraction with the RNeasy kit, roughly 0.45 to 1 ug of the RNA was reverse transcribed using random hexamers. TCRdb used MiXCR to reprocess the immunoSEQ multiplex PCR reads, holding one entry per CDR3 protein. The table records about 130,000 distinct CDR3 sequences, around 94% of them present only once. The CDR3 runs 12 residues. After removal of 6 bases from V and 6 bases from J, the junction contained 4 bases not matched to a gene. CDR1 is SQVTM, CDR2 ANQGSEA, per germline. Sample: CD8+ T cells from PBMCs. This rearrangement joins TRBV29-1 to TRBJ2-3; 9 nucleotides agree with TRBD1. The TCR comes from a human donor with Susac syndrome. The CDR3 is CSVRQGGDTQYF. The CDR3 DNA follows: TGCAGCGTGCGACAGGGGGGGGATACGCAGTATTTT.